This is a list of T cell receptor beta chains from one sample in a study of T-cell reconstitution after alpha-beta-depleted transplantation in children. TCRdb called the PCR reads again in MiXCR, with one record for every CDR3 protein. The sample lists 670,000 or so distinct CDR3 sequences, less than 15% occurring once. This specimen consisted of PBMCs, obtained before TCRalphabeta/CD19-depleted stem cell transplant. All receptors come from a girl aged 2-15 years with congenital amegakaryocytic thrombocytopenia, due to receive a stem cell transplant. Each CDR3 is given with its conserved first and last residue. D genes are given only for firm matches. Some rows have no size entry. The others give once, few or many, or a class for an expanded clone.

>TRBJ2-7|many|-|TRBV29-1
CSVEDQDHSYEQYF
TGCAGCGTTGAAGATCAGGATCATTCCTACGAGCAGTACTTC
>TRBJ1-3|-|-|TRBV19
CASLTPGNTIYF
TGTGCCAGTCTTACCCCTGGAAACACCATATATTTT
>TRBJ2-1|few|-|TRBV7-9
CASGSPTRMNEQFF
TGTGCCAGCGGCTCCCCGACCCGGATGAATGAGCAGTTCTTC
>TRBJ2-1|-|-|TRBV5-8
CASSRRRVNYNEQFF
TGTGCCAGCAGCCGTAGACGGGTCAATTACAATGAGCAGTTCTTC
>TRBJ2-2|many|TRBD2|TRBV10-2
CASSASGRAAGELFF
TGCGCCAGCAGTGCCAGCGGGAGGGCCGCCGGGGAGCTGTTTTTT
>TRBJ2-7|-|-|TRBV5-1
CASGRGMEEQYF
TGCGCCAGCGGGAGAGGGATGGAGGAGCAGTACTTC
>TRBJ2-5|-|TRBD2|TRBV29-1
CSGETSAGETQYF
TGCAGCGGTGAGACTAGCGCCGGGGAGACCCAGTACTTC
>TRBJ2-5|few|-|TRBV4-1
CASSQGFLQETQYF
TGCGCCAGCAGCCAAGGGTTCCTCCAAGAGACCCAGTACTTC
>TRBJ2-5|many|-|TRBV10-3
CAIRVEVADQETQYF
TGTGCCATCAGAGTAGAAGTAGCGGACCAAGAGACCCAGTACTTC
>TRBJ1-2|-|-|TRBV5-6
CASSKDNYGYTF
TGTGCCAGCAGCAAAGACAACTATGGCTACACCTTC
>TRBJ2-2|many|-|TRBV27
CASSFLGGELFF
TGTGCCAGCAGTTTTTTGGGCGGGGAGCTGTTTTTT
>TRBJ2-2|-|-|TRBV7-3
CARSLSGRGELFF
TGTGCCCGCAGCTTATCGGGGCGCGGGGAGCTGTTTTTT
>TRBJ2-7|many|-|TRBV5-1
CASRRDSLYEQYF
TGCGCCAGCAGACGGGACTCACTTTACGAGCAGTACTTC
>TRBJ2-1|-|-|TRBV9
CASSVTRRAAGYNEQFF
TGTGCCAGCAGCGTAACCCGAAGAGCTGCGGGTTACAATGAGCAGTTCTTC
>TRBJ1-1|once|TRBD1|TRBV14
CASSPTRQGLTTDTEAFF
TGTGCCAGCAGTCCCACTCGACAGGGCCTGACAACGGACACTGAAGCTTTCTTT
>TRBJ2-1|-|TRBD2|TRBV20-1
CTPRSGRGYEQFF
TGCACTCCCCGGAGCGGGAGGGGCTATGAGCAGTTCTTC
>TRBJ2-1|many|TRBD2|TRBV5-1
CASSRISSGSHNEQFF
TGCGCCAGCAGCCGAATCTCTAGCGGGAGTCACAATGAGCAGTTCTTC
>TRBJ2-7|many|-|TRBV20-1
CSAIFRPKASYEQYF
TGCAGTGCTATTTTTCGGCCAAAAGCCTCCTACGAGCAGTACTTC
>TRBJ1-5|-|-|TRBV12-3/TRBV12-4
CASSPRTVGNQPQHF
TGTGCCAGCAGCCCCAGGACAGTGGGGAATCAGCCCCAGCATTTT
>TRBJ2-7|few|-|TRBV9
CASSVGGSLYEQYF
TGTGCCAGCAGCGTAGGGGGGTCGCTCTACGAGCAGTACTTC
>TRBJ1-2|-|-|TRBV12-3/TRBV12-4
CASSLYGHGYTF
TGTGCCAGCAGTTTATACGGACATGGCTACACCTTC
>TRBJ1-2|-|-|TRBV7-9
CASSQTGGYTF
TGTGCCAGCAGCCAGACTGGTGGCTACACCTTC
>TRBJ2-7|few|TRBD2|TRBV4-1
CASSHSPYIAGVLNEQYF
TGCGCCAGCAGCCATTCTCCGTATATAGCGGGAGTTCTGAACGAGCAGTACTTC
>TRBJ2-7|-|TRBD2|TRBV5-1
CASSNSVAGGSYEQYF
TGCGCCAGCAGCAATAGTGTCGCGGGAGGGTCCTACGAGCAGTACTTC
>TRBJ1-5|few|-|TRBV7-2
CASSLTSGQTQQQPQHF
TGTGCCAGCAGCCTAACTAGTGGTCAGACCCAACAGCAGCCCCAGCATTTT
>TRBJ1-6|-|-|TRBV7-6
CASSLSLETLHF
TGTGCCAGCAGCCTTAGCTTGGAGACCCTCCACTTT
>TRBJ2-7|many|TRBD2|TRBV20-1
CSASSAGDIYEQYF
TGCAGTGCATCTAGTGCGGGAGACATCTACGAGCAGTACTTC
>TRBJ2-1|-|-|TRBV18
CASSPSTGAYEQFF
TGTGCCAGCTCACCTTCGACGGGGGCATATGAGCAGTTCTTC
>TRBJ1-4|few|-|TRBV20-1
CSAPATGVKEKLFF
TGCAGTGCACCTGCGACAGGAGTGAAAGAAAAACTGTTTTTT
>TRBJ2-7|few|TRBD2|TRBV12-3/TRBV12-4
CASSPAGVEYEQYF
TGTGCCAGCAGTCCAGCGGGAGTCGAATACGAGCAGTACTTC
>TRBJ2-3|-|TRBD2|TRBV28
CASRPTAGGRELDTQYF
TGTGCCAGCAGACCCACCGCTGGCGGGAGGGAACTGGATACGCAGTATTTT
>TRBJ2-2|few|-|TRBV5-5
CASSLVVGANTGELFF
TGTGCCAGCAGCTTGGTTGTCGGGGCGAACACCGGGGAGCTGTTTTTT
>TRBJ2-2|many|TRBD2|TRBV20-1
CSAGTSGRVAGELFF
TGCAGTGCTGGGACTAGCGGTCGGGTAGCCGGGGAGCTGTTTTTT
>TRBJ1-2|-|-|TRBV19
CASSMLTVGYQPASPISYTF
TGTGCCAGTAGTATGTTGACAGTAGGCTACCAACCGGCCTCCCCCATCTCCTACACCTTC
>TRBJ2-6|many|-|TRBV10-3
CAISVGVGANVLTF
TGTGCCATCAGTGTGGGGGTCGGGGCCAACGTCCTGACTTTC
>TRBJ2-3|-|-|TRBV7-2
CASSLASSAGADTQYF
TGTGCCAGCAGCTTAGCTTCCTCCGCGGGCGCAGATACGCAGTATTTT
>TRBJ2-3|many|-|TRBV5-6
CASSLRVAQYF
TGTGCCAGCAGCTTGAGGGTCGCGCAGTATTTT
>TRBJ2-1|-|TRBD2|TRBV12-3/TRBV12-4
CASSLGLAGVVVNEQFF
TGTGCCAGCAGCCTGGGACTAGCGGGAGTGGTCGTCAATGAGCAGTTCTTC
>TRBJ1-2|many|-|TRBV5-1
CASSPGGRGGYTF
TGCGCCAGCAGCCCTGGGGGAAGGGGTGGCTACACCTTC
>TRBJ2-6|-|TRBD2|TRBV7-8
CASSLAPTSGRSGANVLTF
TGTGCCAGCAGCTTAGCGCCGACTAGCGGGAGATCCGGGGCCAACGTCCTGACTTTC
>TRBJ2-7|few|TRBD2|TRBV5-1
CASSFLGLAGVRNEQYF
TGCGCCAGCAGCTTTTTGGGACTAGCGGGAGTGAGGAACGAGCAGTACTTC
>TRBJ1-2|-|TRBD1|TRBV5-5
CASSLETGVGWRDYGYTF
TGTGCCAGCAGCTTGGAAACAGGGGTGGGGTGGCGAGACTATGGCTACACCTTC
>TRBJ2-5|-|-|TRBV6-5
CASSLAWWETQYF
TGTGCCAGCAGTTTAGCGTGGTGGGAGACCCAGTACTTC
>TRBJ2-7|many|-|TRBV29-1
CSVASRNYEQYF
TGCAGCGTTGCTTCCAGGAATTACGAGCAGTACTTC
>TRBJ2-7|-|-|TRBV7-9
CASQYVGSLVYEQYF
TGTGCCAGCCAGTATGTCGGGTCGTTGGTCTACGAGCAGTACTTC
>TRBJ2-2|many|TRBD1|TRBV5-1
CASSRQGDTGELFF
TGTGCCAGCAGCCGACAGGGAGACACCGGGGAGCTGTTTTTT
>TRBJ1-4|-|-|TRBV3-1
CASSAGSYSGEKLFF
TGTGCCAGCAGCGCAGGCTCCTACAGTGGTGAAAAACTGTTTTTT
>TRBJ2-1|many|-|TRBV5-1
CASSLAVVSYNEQFF
TGCGCCAGCAGCTTGGCGGTAGTCTCCTACAATGAGCAGTTCTTC
>TRBJ2-2|many|-|TRBV5-1
CASSLGFPTGELFF
TGCGCCAGCAGCTTGGGCTTTCCCACCGGGGAGCTGTTTTTT
>TRBJ1-2|-|TRBD1|TRBV3-1
CASSQAGTGLRGYTF
TGTGCCAGCAGCCAAGCCGGGACAGGGCTTCGTGGCTACACCTTC
>TRBJ2-7|few|-|TRBV9
CASSVGSSAYEQYF
TGTGCCAGCAGCGTAGGGTCTAGCGCCTACGAGCAGTACTTC
>TRBJ2-3|few|TRBD2|TRBV5-1
CASSSATSGNTDTQYF
TGCGCCAGCAGCTCAGCCACTAGCGGGAACACAGATACGCAGTATTTT
>TRBJ2-7|many|-|TRBV5-1
CASSLTSGMSYEQYF
TGCGCCAGCAGCTTGACCTCCGGGATGAGCTACGAGCAGTACTTC